This TCR beta chain originates from a study of blood T cells in healthy people across ages. PBMCs, at least 6 million per sample, were isolated. Each sample yielded at least 6 micrograms of PBMC total RNA. Alongside a J-beta primer mix, a sample-barcoded 5' primer served in a second PCR lasting 7 to 11 cycles. A template-switch adaptor that had 12 random nucleotides put a tag on each cDNA molecule. Via MiXCR, TCRdb re-called the 5' RACE reads, giving one row per CDR3 protein. The sample yields hundreds of thousands of distinct CDR3 sequences, less than 35% seen once. As to this clonotype: Antigen unknown.

CDR3 length equals 13 residues. Between the trimmed V and J ends, which lost 7 bases and 5 bases, there was a span of 11 bases. Study outcomes and limitations: Among T cells, TCR beta diversity per million cells dropped roughly linearly as age rose.

This chain joins TRBV12-3 or TRBV12-4 and TRBJ2-2; D remains ambiguous. The source material was blood. This sequence originates from a woman of 80 years or more in good health. The DNA of the CDR3 is TGTGCCAGCACCCCGATTGGTACCGGGGAGCTGTTTTTT. Its protein is CASTPIGTGELFF.